The rows below give T cell receptor beta chains drawn from one sample of a study of T-cell memory formation after mild COVID-19. MiXCR, run by TCRdb on the 5' RACE reads, gives a single entry per CDR3 protein. This sample has some 290,000 distinct CDR3 sequences, with roughly 16% found just once. The sequenced sample consisted of PBMCs or a T cell subset sorted from them (not recorded which). These receptors were obtained from a man aged 18 to 29 who had mild COVID-19 (a few samples of this study predate the infection). Cell type and time point are not known. Each CDR3 is given without its conserved first and last residue. D genes are given only for firm matches. For some rows the clone size is stated as once, few or many, or as a class when expanded; others skip it.

V,J,size,D,CDR3
TRBV7-9,TRBJ1-1,NA,TRBD1,ASSSARTGLEAF
TRBV7-9,TRBJ2-6,many,NA,ASSGGANVLT
TRBV21-1,TRBJ1-2,NA,NA,ATAEGQINGYT
TRBV4-3,TRBJ2-3,few,TRBD2,ASSQAGRGGPDTQY
TRBV5-1,TRBJ1-1,few,NA,ASSLVEGSTEAF
TRBV12-3/TRBV12-4,TRBJ2-2,NA,NA,ASIRVEEATGELF
TRBV6-5,TRBJ1-1,few,NA,ASRLWGGAAEAF
TRBV5-1,TRBJ2-3,NA,TRBD1,ASSIQGAGLDTQY
TRBV6-2/TRBV6-3,TRBJ2-3,many,NA,ASSYSTSTDTQY
TRBV15,TRBJ1-4,many,NA,ATSRDRAWDEKLF
TRBV12-3/TRBV12-4,TRBJ2-1,NA,TRBD1,ASSIDRANNEQF
TRBV6-2/TRBV6-3,TRBJ1-2,NA,NA,ASSYLLGDYGYT
TRBV27,TRBJ2-2,NA,TRBD1,ASSLYRGQTGELF
TRBV12-3/TRBV12-4,TRBJ1-2,NA,NA,ASTWGRAGGYT
TRBV2,TRBJ2-7,NA,TRBD2,ASLLASGYEQY
TRBV5-1,TRBJ2-1,few,NA,ASSLMASGGSSYNEQF
TRBV6-2/TRBV6-3,TRBJ2-7,NA,TRBD2,ASRLSGGGHEQY
TRBV5-1,TRBJ1-5,NA,NA,ASSLLGPTPQH
TRBV29-1,TRBJ2-7,few,NA,SVVTPYGQYEQY
TRBV10-3,TRBJ2-2,NA,TRBD2,AITSGTSGAMNTGELF
TRBV5-6,TRBJ1-5,few,NA,ASSSRHSTQPQH
TRBV7-9,TRBJ2-2,few,NA,ASSPRVPGELF
TRBV6-5,TRBJ1-2,few,NA,ASSRSRTSMGYT
TRBV6-2/TRBV6-3,TRBJ2-1,NA,TRBD1,ATRGWQGASEGF
TRBV19,TRBJ1-6,few,NA,ASSIDLPNSPLH
TRBV7-7,TRBJ2-3,few,NA,ASSRQVTDTQY
TRBV5-1,TRBJ1-1,NA,TRBD1,ASSSGQGLVENTEAF
TRBV5-1,TRBJ2-2,few,NA,ASSLEGPRELF
TRBV14,TRBJ1-1,many,NA,ASSPQNTEAF
TRBV19,TRBJ1-6,NA,NA,ASSIGHSPLH
TRBV6-2/TRBV6-3,TRBJ2-4,few,NA,ASIGVSGPKNIQY
TRBV9,TRBJ1-5,NA,TRBD1,ASSVGQGAGQPQH
TRBV18,TRBJ2-7,few,NA,ASSPPGRPYEQY
TRBV20-1,TRBJ1-5,NA,NA,SARWGLNQPQH
TRBV3-1,TRBJ2-3,NA,NA,ASSLGWIGTDTQY
TRBV3-1,TRBJ2-2,NA,NA,ASRVLSNTGELF
TRBV6-2/TRBV6-3,TRBJ1-1,NA,TRBD1,ASSRRTGAMNTEAF
TRBV7-2,TRBJ2-5,few,NA,ASSFALAQY
TRBV7-8,TRBJ1-1,many,NA,ASSSQGNTEAF
TRBV4-2,TRBJ1-1,NA,NA,ASSQFIPPGSERDEAF
TRBV20-1,TRBJ2-3,NA,NA,SAPGILTDTQY
TRBV10-3,TRBJ2-2,few,TRBD1,AINSRGRYTGELF
TRBV4-1,TRBJ2-5,few,TRBD2,ASSRAGRDQY
TRBV30,TRBJ2-5,NA,NA,AWSVLETQY
TRBV14,TRBJ1-2,NA,NA,ASSQFRGTVYGYT
TRBV6-2/TRBV6-3,TRBJ2-3,NA,NA,ASSYQVTDTQY
TRBV6-5,TRBJ1-5,once,NA,ASSYSTSSNQPQH
TRBV29-1,TRBJ2-5,few,TRBD2,SVESWVLAGKETQY
TRBV7-2,TRBJ2-7,NA,NA,ASSGRGPQWYEQY
TRBV11-2,TRBJ2-5,few,NA,ASTRGETQY
TRBV11-2,TRBJ2-7,few,TRBD1,ASREGTGSTYEQY
TRBV29-1,TRBJ1-1,few,NA,SVSREGTEAF
TRBV12-3/TRBV12-4,TRBJ1-5,few,NA,ASSKRALNQPQH
TRBV7-9,TRBJ1-6,NA,TRBD1,ASSPSGGRSPLH
TRBV4-2,TRBJ2-3,few,NA,ASSQEGPSTDTQY